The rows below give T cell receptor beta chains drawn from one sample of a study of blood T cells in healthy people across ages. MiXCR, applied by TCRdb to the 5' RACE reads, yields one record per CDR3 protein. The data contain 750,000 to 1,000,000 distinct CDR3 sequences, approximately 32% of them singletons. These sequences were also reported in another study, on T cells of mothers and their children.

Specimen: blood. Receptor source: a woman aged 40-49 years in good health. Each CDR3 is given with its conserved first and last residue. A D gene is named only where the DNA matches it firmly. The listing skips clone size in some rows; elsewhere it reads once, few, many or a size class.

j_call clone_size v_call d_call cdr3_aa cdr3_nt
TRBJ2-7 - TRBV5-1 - CASSSMGGYGQYF TGCGCCAGCAGCTCGATGGGGGGCTACGGGCAGTACTTC
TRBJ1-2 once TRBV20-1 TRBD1 CSARRDSFFYGYTF TGCAGTGCTCGCCGGGACAGCTTTTTCTATGGCTACACCTTC
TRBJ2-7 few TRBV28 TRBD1 CASRRLNSGGATYEQYF TGTGCCAGCAGACGACTGAATTCAGGGGGCGCGACCTACGAGCAGTACTTC
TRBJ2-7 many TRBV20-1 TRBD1 CSAVPGTGDHEQYF TGCAGTGCTGTCCCCGGGACAGGGGACCACGAGCAGTACTTC
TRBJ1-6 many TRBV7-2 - CASSLAEGSPLHF TGTGCCAGCAGCTTAGCGGAGGGATCACCCCTCCACTTT
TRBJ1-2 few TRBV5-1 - CASSLKQGPAYGYTF TGCGCCAGCAGCTTAAAACAGGGTCCCGCATATGGCTACACCTTC
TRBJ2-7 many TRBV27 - CASSFSAPPYEQYF TGTGCCAGCAGTTTCTCCGCACCACCCTACGAGCAGTACTTC
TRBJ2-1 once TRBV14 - CASSHRSSYNEQFF TGTGCCAGCAGCCACAGAAGCTCCTACAATGAGCAGTTCTTC
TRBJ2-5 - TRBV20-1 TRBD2 CSARGEGSQGTQYF TGCAGTGCTAGAGGGGAGGGCTCCCAAGGGACCCAGTACTTC
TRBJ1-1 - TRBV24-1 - CATSDSDGDTEAFF TGTGCCACCAGTGACTCGGACGGGGACACTGAAGCTTTCTTT
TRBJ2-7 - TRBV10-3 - CAISESGDPGAAQYF TGTGCCATCAGTGAGTCGGGTGACCCGGGGGCAGCGCAGTACTTC
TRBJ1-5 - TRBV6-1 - CASRHPSRRVLNQPQHF TGTGCCAGCAGACACCCGTCCCGTCGAGTTCTTAATCAGCCCCAGCATTTT
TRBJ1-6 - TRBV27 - CASSLSVGVGYNSPLHF TGTGCCAGCAGTTTATCTGTGGGGGTCGGCTATAATTCACCCCTCCACTTT
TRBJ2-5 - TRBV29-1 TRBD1 CSVDHRGFRETQYF TGCAGCGTTGACCACAGGGGATTCAGGGAGACCCAGTACTTC
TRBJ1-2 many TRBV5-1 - CVSSLEVGGYTF TGCGTCAGCAGCTTGGAAGTTGGTGGCTACACCTTC
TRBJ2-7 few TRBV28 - CASSFRSDVAGSSYEQYF TGTGCCAGCAGTTTCCGGAGCGATGTGGCGGGAAGCTCCTACGAGCAGTACTTC
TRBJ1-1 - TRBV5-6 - CASSSPGRSTEAFF TGTGCCAGCAGCTCGCCAGGGCGTAGCACTGAAGCTTTCTTT
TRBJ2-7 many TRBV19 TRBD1 CASSIGGQGAVEQYF TGTGCCAGTAGTATAGGGGGACAGGGGGCAGTCGAGCAGTACTTC
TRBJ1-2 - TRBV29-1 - CSVETENYGYTF TGCAGCGTTGAAACAGAGAACTATGGCTACACCTTC
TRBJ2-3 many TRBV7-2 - CASSPGTSTDTQYF TGCGCCAGCAGCCCCGGGACTAGCACAGATACGCAGTATTTT
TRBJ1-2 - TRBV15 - CATSRDLEGFYGYTF TGTGCCACCAGCAGAGATTTGGAAGGCTTCTATGGCTACACCTTC
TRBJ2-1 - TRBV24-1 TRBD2 CATSDAGLAGYNEQFF TGTGCCACCAGTGATGCCGGACTAGCTGGTTACAATGAGCAGTTCTTC
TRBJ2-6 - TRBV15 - CATSRGIDSGANVLTF TGTGCCACCAGCAGAGGAATCGACTCTGGGGCCAACGTCCTGACTTTC